This T cell receptor (beta chain) appears in the sequencing data of a study of siplizumab effects on memory and regulatory T cells. General study results and limits: It was not possible to assign a naive or memory phenotype to roughly 75-95% of proliferating CD4+ or CD8+ clones.

The assay was immunoSEQ multiplex PCR, and TCRdb's table has in-frame clones only and misses some. The sample contains approximately 100,000 clones, roughly 95% of which appear only once. CDR3 size: 16 residues. The V end lost 4 bases, the J end lost 0 bases, and 13 bases lay between the germline ends. From germline, CDR1 is SGDLS and CDR2 YYNGEE. About this clone: The antigen is undetermined.

This TCR was sampled from a human donor in good health. The sample taken for sequencing was non-Treg CD4+ T cells sorted from blood. The chain carries TRBV9 and TRBJ2-2; perhaps TRBD1 as D (6 bases). In DNA, the CDR3 is TGTGCCAGCAGCCGCGACTGGACAGCGAACACCGGGGAGCTGTTTTTT. Its protein product is CASSRDWTANTGELFF. The whole variable domain, remainder taken from reference TRBV9 and TRBJ2-2, is DSGVTQTPKHLITATGQRVTLRCSPRSGDLSVYWYQQSLDQGLQFLIQYYNGEERAKGNILERFSAQQFPDLHSELNLSSLELGDSALYFCASSRDWTANTGELFFGEGSRLTVL.